The 32 T cell receptor beta chains below all came from one sample that was sequenced in a study of blood T cell repertoires in COVID-19. Clones were read by immunoSEQ multiplex PCR, and TCRdb kept only the in-frame ones, dropping some. The table includes some 53,000 clones, 80% to 90% detected once. The sample consisted of peripheral blood. The receptors come from an older man with acute or convalescent COVID-19.

CDR3 sequence: CASSLNPSGAYEQYV. The CDR3 DNA reads TGTGCCAGCAGCTTAAACCCTAGCGGGGCCTACGAGCAGTACGTC. This chain joins TRBV7-6 and TRBJ2-7; 9 nucleotides align to TRBD2. This CDR3 region has 15 residues. Germline loops: CDR1 SGHVS, CDR2 FNYEAQ. J was trimmed by 2 bases and V by 2 bases; bases with no gene match: 4.

This chain joins TRBV19 and TRBJ2-1, with 8 bases that match TRBD1. V lost 5 bases to trimming and J lost 5 bases; unmatched junction nucleotides: 5. Germline CDR1 and CDR2: LNHDA and SQIVND (reference sequence). The CDR3 consists of 14 residues. The CDR3 loop is CASSPVDRDNEQFF. CDR3 in DNA: TGTGCCAGTAGTCCGGTGGACAGGGACAATGAGCAGTTCTTC.

V is TRBV7-2 and J is TRBJ1-5, with TRBD1 matching 7 bases. This CDR3 spans 14 amino acids. The germline V gene has CDR1 SGHTA and CDR2 FQGNSA. V lost 5 bases and J lost 4; bases outside the gene matches: 5. CDR3 nucleotide sequence: TGTGCCAGCAGCCACAGGGGCGAAAATCAGCCCCAGCATTTT. Translation: CASSHRGENQPQHF.

DNA for the CDR3: TGTGCCAGCTCACTATCCGGCCCCGGGGGCAATCAGCCCCAGCATTTT. Encoded protein: CASSLSGPGGNQPQHF. The chain combines TRBV18 with TRBJ1-5, with unresolved D. Trimming removed 4 bases at V and 2 bases at J, with 15 bases between. CDR3 length equals 16 residues. From germline, CDR1 is KGHSH and CDR2 LQKENI.

This clone has only a few counts. The J gene is TRBJ1-3, the V gene TRBV3-1 (or the pseudogene TRBV3-2); 11 positions agree with TRBD1. The CDR3 contains 13 residues. CDR1 is LGHDT and CDR2 is YNNKEL in the germline V gene (reference sequence). J gave up 4 bases and V 9 bases, and 2 bases lay outside the gene matches. CDR3 DNA sequence: TGTGCCAGTAGGACAGGGGGCGGAAACACCATATATTTT. Translated, it gives CASRTGGGNTIYF.

The chain combines TRBV5-5 with TRBJ2-6; maybe TRBD1 (5 bases). The CDR3 is 18 residues long. The V gene's germline CDR1 is SGHKS and CDR2 YYEKEE (reference sequence). V shed 4 bases and J shed 3 bases, with 20 bases lying between them. CDR3 loop: CASSPIQGRRIGANVLTF. The CDR3 nucleotides are TGTGCCAGCAGCCCGATCCAGGGTCGTCGGATTGGGGCCAACGTCCTGACTTTC. Together with reference TRBV5-5 and TRBJ2-6, the CDR3 gives the full variable domain: DAGVTQSPTHLIKTRGQQVTLRCSPISGHKSVSWYQQVLGQGPQFIFQYYEKEERGRGNFPDRFSARQFPNYSSELNVNALLLGDSALYLCASSPIQGRRIGANVLTFGAGSRLTVL.

The J gene is TRBJ2-1, the V gene TRBV5-1; a possible D gene is TRBD2 (6 bases). Germline values: CDR1 SGHRS, CDR2 YFSETQ. V lost 0 bases and J 2 bases, leaving 9 bases between the germline ends. The CDR3 runs to 15 residues. CDR3 nucleotide sequence: TGCGCCAGCAGCTTGGCGGGAGAGACCTACAATGAGCAGTTCTTC. Translation: CASSLAGETYNEQFF.

V and J are TRBV4-2 and TRBJ1-2; D not certain. The CDR3 covers 13 residues. Trimming stripped 1 base from V and 2 bases from J, with 5 bases between. Per the germline V gene, CDR1 is LGHNA and CDR2 is YNFKEQ. CDR3 sequence: CASSQGLNYGYTF. The CDR3 bases are TGTGCCAGCAGCCAAGGTCTGAACTATGGCTACACCTTC.

J is TRBJ1-5 and V is TRBV7-2, with D uncertain. The germline gives CDR1 SGHTA, CDR2 FQGNSA. Trimming pared 5 bases from V and 3 bases from J, leaving 14 bases between. CDR3 length equals 15 residues. This chain's CDR3 is CASSLQSGSNQPQHF. The CDR3 DNA follows: TGTGCCAGCAGCCTCCAAAGCGGGTCCAATCAGCCCCAGCATTTT.

V and J are TRBV19 and TRBJ1-5, with 10 positions matching TRBD1. V was pared by 7 bases and J by 7 bases, with 10 bases of the junction left unmatched. The CDR3 contains 15 residues. The germline CDR1 and CDR2 sequences are LNHDA and SQIVND (reference sequence). The CDR3 DNA reads as TGTGCCAGTACCACGGGACAGGGGAACCAGCAGCCCCAGCATTTT. Encoded protein: CASTTGQGNQQPQHF.

The chain recombines TRBV2 with TRBJ2-7; 7 bases map to TRBD1. Trimming cost V 7 bases and J 3 bases; bases outside gene matches: 3. The germline CDR1 and CDR2 sequences are SNHLY and FYNNEI. This CDR3 spans 12 amino acids. This CDR3 reads CASNRDSYEQYF. CDR3 sequence (DNA): TGTGCCAGCAATCGGGACAGCTACGAGCAGTACTTC.

The chain joins TRBV5-1 to TRBJ2-3; 7 bases fit TRBD1. Per the germline V gene, CDR1 is SGHRS and CDR2 is YFSETQ. There are 14 residues in the CDR3. V was clipped by 4 bases and J by 4 bases; unmatched bases: 6. CDR3 protein: CASSLGQNSDTQYF. CDR3 in DNA: TGCGCCAGCAGCCTGGGACAGAACTCAGATACGCAGTATTTT.

The chain links TRBV7-2 to TRBJ2-3, with TRBD2 as a possible D gene (7 bases). The CDR3 spans 15 residues. The germline CDR1 and CDR2 sequences are SGHTA and FQGNSA. V shed 1 base and J shed 7 bases, with 15 bases lying between them. The chain's CDR3 is CASSLGGASGNTQYF. The CDR3 coding sequence is TGTGCCAGCAGCTTAGGGGGGGCTAGCGGTAATACGCAGTATTTT.

This clone appeared a few times. This chain joins TRBV19 and TRBJ1-6, with 7 bases lining up with TRBD1. The CDR3 consists of 14 residues. Germline lookup yields CDR1 LNHDA and CDR2 SQIVND (reference sequence). Trimming took 10 bases from V and 2 from J; bases not matched to a gene: 5. The CDR3 reads CATTGDTYNSPLHF. The DNA for the CDR3 is TGTGCCACCACAGGGGACACCTATAATTCACCCCTCCACTTT.

This clone came up once. V and J are TRBV5-6 and TRBJ1-2; TRBD1 agrees at 8 bases. CDR3 length: 17 amino acids. Germline values: CDR1 SGHDT, CDR2 YYEEEE. With 2 bases clipped from V and 0 bases from J, the junction kept 9 bases outside the gene matches. CDR3 protein: CASSLPRTGRTNYGYTF. The CDR3 region has the DNA TGTGCCAGCAGCTTACCCCGGACAGGGCGTACTAACTATGGCTACACCTTC. The full variable domain, its missing parts supplied by reference TRBV5-6 and TRBJ1-2, is DAGVTQSPTHLIKTRGQQVTLRCSPKSGHDTVSWYQQALGQGPQFIFQYYEEEERQRGNFPDRFSGHQFPNYSSELNVNALLLGDSALYLCASSLPRTGRTNYGYTFGSGTRLTVV.

This chain links TRBV2 with TRBJ2-7; D perhaps matches TRBD2 (6 bases). Germline CDR1 reads SNHLY; CDR2 reads FYNNEI. Trimming stripped 6 bases from V and 3 bases from J, with 12 bases between. CDR3 length equals 13 residues. CDR3 loop: CASSGGLVYEQYF. The DNA for the CDR3 is TGTGCCAGCAGCGGGGGTCTTGTCTACGAGCAGTACTTC.

The V call is TRBV30, the J call TRBJ1-6; TRBD1 matches at 8 bases. The J segment lost 10 bases and the V segment lost 2 bases, leaving 7 bases of the junction unmatched. The germline CDR1 and CDR2 sequences are GTSNPN and SVGIG (reference sequence). The CDR3 runs to 14 residues. CDR3: CAWSRGQGRSPLHF. Written as DNA, the CDR3 is TGTGCCTGGAGTCGTGGACAGGGCCGATCACCCCTCCACTTT.

The V call is TRBV29-1, the J call TRBJ1-1, with D unclear. The germline V gene has CDR1 SQVTM and CDR2 ANQGSEA. The germline V and J ends were trimmed by 7 bases and 2 bases, with 14 bases remaining between them. This CDR3 contains 13 residues. Here the CDR3 reads CSAGEQLNTEAFF. The CDR3 DNA reads as TGCAGCGCCGGGGAACAGCTTAACACTGAAGCTTTCTTT.

The chain combines TRBV4-1 with TRBJ2-2; TRBD1 matches at 7 bases. CDR1 MGHRA and CDR2 YSYEKL come from the germline V gene. This CDR3 spans 17 amino acids. Trimming took 2 bases from V and 2 from J; bases not matched to a gene: 8. CDR3 loop: CASSQRPGTANTGELFF. Here the CDR3 DNA reads TGCGCCAGCAGCCAACGTCCCGGGACAGCCAACACCGGGGAGCTGTTTTTT.

This sequence joins TRBV9 and TRBJ2-3; 10 positions match TRBD2. The ends lost 0 bases at V and 4 bases at J; junction bases unmatched: 11. Germline V lookup: CDR1 SGDLS, CDR2 YYNGEE. The CDR3 is made up of 18 amino acids. Here the CDR3 reads CASSVAVWLAGVPDTQYF. CDR3 nucleotide sequence: TGTGCCAGCAGCGTAGCTGTGTGGCTAGCGGGGGTGCCAGATACGCAGTATTTT.

This clone was counted a few times. The chain links TRBV19 to TRBJ2-3; 7 bases match TRBD1. The germline gives CDR1 LNHDA, CDR2 SQIVND (reference sequence). J was trimmed by 1 base and V by 9 bases; bases with no gene match: 7. The CDR3 runs to 14 residues. CDR3 in DNA: TGTGCCAGCGCCCGACAGGGCGGCACAGATACGCAGTATTTT. Protein product: CASARQGGTDTQYF. The entire variable domain, with the rest obtained from reference TRBV19 and TRBJ2-3, is as follows: DGGITQSPKYLFRKEGQNVTLSCEQNLNHDAMYWYRQDPGQGLRLIYYSQIVNDFQKGDIAEGYSVSREKKESFPLTVTSAQKNPTAFYLCASARQGGTDTQYFGPGTRLTVL.

In this sample, this clone turned up a few times. The chain employs TRBV7-9 and TRBJ2-3; 8 positions match TRBD2. The CDR3 is 15 residues long. V lost 5 bases to trimming and J lost 3 bases; unmatched junction nucleotides: 7. Germline V gene lookup returns CDR1 SEHNR and CDR2 FQNEAQ (reference sequence). The CDR3 sequence: CASSPTGLVTDTQYF. The CDR3 DNA sequence: TGTGCCAGCAGCCCTACGGGACTAGTTACAGATACGCAGTATTTT.

This chain uses TRBV5-1 with TRBJ2-3, with TRBD2 matching over 10 bases. The V gene end was trimmed by 4 bases and the J gene end by 1 base; junction bases not matched to a gene: 12. Germline CDR1 SGHRS, CDR2 YFSETQ. The CDR3 length is 18 residues. The CDR3 loop is CASSTGLAALRGTDTQYF. CDR3 DNA: TGCGCCAGCAGCACCGGACTAGCGGCCCTAAGAGGCACAGATACGCAGTATTTT.

V is TRBV27 and J is TRBJ1-5; the match to TRBD1 covers 9 bases. After removal of 8 bases from V and 1 base from J, the junction contained 9 bases not matched to a gene. The CDR3 spans 16 residues. Per the germline V gene, CDR1 is MNHEY and CDR2 is SMNVEV (reference sequence). In DNA, the CDR3 is TGTGCCAGCGGCCGTCCCGGGACAGGGAGCAATCAGCCCCAGCATTTT. Its protein is CASGRPGTGSNQPQHF.

This clone was counted a single time. The chain has TRBV7-3 and TRBJ2-3; tentative D call: TRBD1 (5 bases). The V gene lost 2 bases and the J gene lost 0 bases, with 9 bases spanning the gap. CDR3 length: 15 amino acids. The V gene's germline CDR1 is SGHTA and CDR2 FQGTGA. CDR3: CASSLGASSTDTQYF. CDR3 sequence (DNA): TGTGCCAGCAGCTTAGGGGCTTCTAGCACAGATACGCAGTATTTT.

The genes are TRBV7-9 and TRBJ2-1; 10 bases are a match to TRBD2. Germline V gene sequence: CDR1 SEHNR, CDR2 FQNEAQ (reference sequence). The J segment lost 6 bases and the V segment lost 2 bases, leaving 4 bases of the junction unmatched. The length of the CDR3 is 15 residues. DNA for the CDR3: TGTGCCAGCAGCTTACCACTAGCGGGGACCAATGAGCAGTTCTTC. Translating gives CASSLPLAGTNEQFF.

This sequence joins TRBV18 and TRBJ1-2; TRBD1 agrees at 7 bases. V lost 6 bases, J lost 2 bases, and 6 bases stayed unmatched. The germline V gene has CDR1 KGHSH and CDR2 LQKENI. The length of the CDR3 is 14 residues. The CDR3 DNA reads TGTGCCAGCTCCGACGACAGGGTGAACTATGGCTACACCTTC. This codes for CASSDDRVNYGYTF.

The V gene is TRBV5-4, the J gene TRBJ1-1, with D possibly TRBD1 on 5 matching bases. This CDR3 contains 14 residues. Trimming shortened V by 1 base and J by 4 bases, and 11 bases separated the two germline ends. Germline V lookup: CDR1 SGHNT, CDR2 YYREEE (reference sequence). The CDR3 DNA is TGTGCCAGCAGCTTGTTTGGGGCCTCCACTGAAGCTTTCTTT. Its translation is CASSLFGASTEAFF.

The chain links TRBV5-4 to TRBJ1-6; 10 bases align to TRBD1. CDR1 SGHNT and CDR2 YYREEE come from the germline V gene (reference sequence). The CDR3 runs 15 residues. Losses at the gene ends were 0 bases for V and 14 bases for J; bases not matched to a gene: 8. The CDR3 sequence: CASSLADRGKSSLHF. CDR3 DNA sequence: TGTGCCAGCAGCTTGGCGGACAGGGGGAAATCATCCCTCCACTTT.

The chain carries TRBV3-1 (or the pseudogene TRBV3-2) and TRBJ2-1, with 9 bases matching TRBD1. The length of the CDR3 is 15 residues. The junction had 6 bases not matched to a gene; V was cut back by 3 bases and J by 6 bases. The germline V gene encodes CDR1 LGHDT and CDR2 YNNKEL (reference sequence). CDR3 sequence (DNA): TGTGCCAGCAGCCAGGCCGGGACAGGGATCAATGAGCAGTTCTTC. It specifies CASSQAGTGINEQFF.

This chain's CDR3 is CASSATVEETQYF. For the CDR3, the DNA is TGTGCCAGCAGCGCGACAGTGGAAGAGACCCAGTACTTC. The rearrangement links TRBV6-5 to TRBJ2-5; possible D gene TRBD1, 5 bases. The CDR3 extends over 13 amino acids. Germline V lookup: CDR1 MNHEY, CDR2 SVGAGI. Trimming cost V 6 bases and J 3 bases, with 11 bases left between them.

The rearrangement joins TRBV9 to TRBJ1-1; D uncertain. Germline values: CDR1 SGDLS, CDR2 YYNGEE. This CDR3 has 15 residues. Trimming cost V 4 bases and J 0 bases, with 13 bases left between them. For the CDR3, the DNA is TGTGCCAGCAGCTATACTGGGAGGATGAACACTGAAGCTTTCTTT. The encoded protein is CASSYTGRMNTEAFF.